The 21 T cell receptor beta chains below all came from one sample that was sequenced in a study of PD-1 blockade in classical Hodgkin lymphoma. Clones were read by immunoSEQ multiplex PCR, and TCRdb kept only the in-frame ones, dropping some. The table includes approximately 15,000 clones, about 80% detected once. Each and every patient relapsed after autologous stem cell transplantation, and patients got differing brentuximab vedotin exposure. The starting material was peripheral blood mononuclear cells (PBMCs), obtained at baseline. These receptors all come from a human donor with classical Hodgkin lymphoma.

The genes are TRBV4-3 and TRBJ1-6; 7 bases are shared with TRBD1. The germline V gene has CDR1 LGHNA and CDR2 YSLEER. The CDR3 runs to 15 residues. The V and J ends lost 0 bases and 8 bases, in that order; junction bases with no gene match: 4. CDR3 residues: CASSQDVQGDSPLHF. The CDR3 nucleotides read TGCGCCAGCAGCCAAGACGTCCAGGGGGATTCACCCCTCCACTTT.

The chain is built from TRBV7-2 and TRBJ1-4, with 8 bases fitting TRBD1. The CDR3 sequence is 14 residues long. Per germline, CDR1 SGHTA and CDR2 FQGNSA. V shed 1 base, J shed 8 bases, and the junction held 3 bases outside the gene matches. For the CDR3, the DNA is TGTGCCAGCAGCTTAGGACAGGGGTGGGAAAAACTGTTTTTT. Residues: CASSLGQGWEKLFF.

The chain links TRBV11-2 to TRBJ2-3; D tentatively fits TRBD1 or TRBD2 (6 bases each). Deletions cut 1 base from V and 8 bases from J, with 10 bases between. Germline CDR1 is SGHAT and CDR2 is FQNNGV. The CDR3 consists of 13 residues. The CDR3 region is CASSLGGGTTQYF. DNA for the CDR3: TGTGCCAGCAGCTTAGGAGGGGGGACTACGCAGTATTTT.

The rearrangement joins TRBV10-2 to TRBJ2-2; no clear D. CDR1 is WSHSY and CDR2 is SAAADI in the germline V gene. The CDR3 is 12 residues long. V was cut by 3 bases and J by 4 bases, with 3 bases left in between. CDR3 DNA: TGCGCCAGCAGTGACGTCACCGGGGAGCTGTTTTTT. Translated, it gives CASSDVTGELFF.

The chain combines TRBV7-9 with TRBJ1-1; a possible D gene is TRBD1 (5 bases). Trimming removed 3 bases from V and 6 bases from J, with 14 bases in between. CDR1 and CDR2 from the germline V gene are SEHNR and FQNEAQ (reference sequence). The CDR3 length is 14 residues. The CDR3 region is CASSLVGRLAEAFF. As DNA, the CDR3 is TGTGCCAGCAGCTTGGTGGGGCGCTTGGCTGAAGCTTTCTTT.

The chain is built from TRBV9 and TRBJ2-5; 7 nucleotides match TRBD1. This CDR3 has 13 residues. With 4 bases clipped from V and 2 bases from J, the junction kept 2 bases outside the gene matches. Germline CDR1 is SGDLS and CDR2 is YYNGEE. The CDR3 DNA reads as TGTGCCAGCAGCAGGGGACAGCAAGAGACCCAGTACTTC. It specifies CASSRGQQETQYF.

A few counts support this clone. This chain uses TRBV19 with TRBJ2-2; tentative D call: TRBD2 (6 bases). The CDR3 spans 12 residues. The germline CDR1 and CDR2 sequences are LNHDA and SQIVND (reference sequence). Trimming took 10 bases from V and 6 from J, leaving 12 bases between them. The CDR3 here is CATEREAGELFF. DNA of the CDR3: TGTGCCACCGAGAGGGAGGCCGGGGAGCTGTTTTTT.

The chain employs TRBV5-6 and TRBJ2-1; perhaps D is TRBD1 or TRBD2 (5 bases each). V lost 4 bases and J 5 bases, leaving 7 bases between the germline ends. Germline CDR1 is SGHDT and CDR2 is YYEEEE. The CDR3 loop spans 12 amino acids. The CDR3 bases are TGTGCCAGCAGCCTGGGGGACAATGAGCAGTTCTTC. It is translated as CASSLGDNEQFF.

The chain has TRBV29-1 and TRBJ2-3, with unresolved D. Germline V gene sequence: CDR1 SQVTM, CDR2 ANQGSEA. This CDR3 is 11 amino acids long. V dropped 6 bases and J dropped 4 bases, with 8 bases sitting between them. For the CDR3, the DNA is TGCAGCGTCCTCTGGGCAGATACGCAGTATTTT. Its protein product is CSVLWADTQYF.

The chain combines TRBV5-1 with TRBJ1-5; 8 nucleotides line up with TRBD1. V was clipped by 3 bases and J by 4 bases; unmatched bases: 6. The germline gives CDR1 SGHRS, CDR2 YFSETQ. The CDR3 totals 15 residues. The CDR3 loop reads CASSSLGQANQPQHF. DNA for the CDR3: TGCGCCAGCAGCTCCCTGGGACAGGCTAATCAGCCCCAGCATTTT.

The chain uses TRBV9 and TRBJ2-2; D not certain. Looked up from germline, CDR1 is SGDLS and CDR2 is YYNGEE. This CDR3 spans 12 amino acids. V gave up 5 bases and J gave up 4 bases, with 6 bases separating them. The CDR3 DNA is TGTGCCAGCAGGTCATCCACCGGGGAGCTGTTTTTT. Translation gives CASRSSTGELFF.

The rearrangement links TRBV19 to TRBJ1-6, with D perhaps TRBD1 (5 bases). Trimming shortened V by 4 bases and J by 0 bases, and 10 bases separated the two germline ends. Looked up from germline, CDR1 is LNHDA and CDR2 is SQIVND (reference sequence). The CDR3 extends over 16 amino acids. CDR3 loop: CASSTRDPSYNSPLHF. CDR3 in DNA: TGTGCCAGTAGTACCAGGGACCCCTCCTATAATTCACCCCTCCACTTT.

This sequence joins TRBV10-3 and TRBJ2-5, with TRBD2 matching over 8 bases. V shed 0 bases, J shed 2 bases, and the junction held 2 bases outside the gene matches. This CDR3 contains 15 residues. The germline V gene has CDR1 ENHRY and CDR2 SYGVKD. The CDR3 region is CAISESTSGQETQYF. The DNA for the CDR3 is TGTGCCATCAGTGAGTCAACTAGCGGACAAGAGACCCAGTACTTC.

This chain joins TRBV5-1 and TRBJ2-1, with 10 bases aligning to TRBD2. The CDR3 sequence is 17 residues long. V shed 3 bases, J shed 2 bases, and the junction held 8 bases outside the gene matches. Germline CDR1 and CDR2: SGHRS and YFSETQ. DNA for the CDR3: TGCGCCAGCAGCTCCATCAGCGGGGGGGCCACCTACAATGAGCAGTTCTTC. It specifies CASSSISGGATYNEQFF.

The CDR3 loop reads CASSLPETGSNQPQHF. As DNA, the CDR3 is TGTGCCAGCAGTTTACCCGAAACAGGGTCCAATCAGCCCCAGCATTTT. This chain uses TRBV28 with TRBJ1-5; D is possibly TRBD1 (6 bases). The length of the CDR3 is 16 residues. The germline V and J ends were trimmed by 2 bases and 3 bases, with 14 bases remaining between them. CDR1 MDHEN and CDR2 SYDVKM come from the germline V gene.

This clone was detected only once. CDR3 residues: CASSPQVTYGYTF. In DNA, the CDR3 is TGTGCCAGCAGCCCCCAGGTTACCTATGGCTACACCTTC. This chain links TRBV7-9 with TRBJ1-2; no firm D call. This CDR3 spans 13 amino acids. Trimming took 5 bases from V and 4 from J, leaving 11 bases between them. Germline V gives CDR1 SEHNR, CDR2 FQNEAQ (reference sequence).

The gene calls are TRBV27 and TRBJ1-1; no clear D gene. Trimming removed 6 bases at V and 3 bases at J, with 14 bases between. From germline, CDR1 is MNHEY and CDR2 SMNVEV (reference sequence). The CDR3 contains 14 residues. The CDR3 DNA follows: TGTGCCAGCAGCGGAGGGTCGCTCCACACTGAAGCTTTCTTT. This gives the protein CASSGGSLHTEAFF.

The chain couples TRBV10-3 to TRBJ2-1; 12 nucleotides line up with TRBD2. The CDR3 loop spans 13 amino acids. Germline CDR1 is ENHRY and CDR2 is SYGVKD. J gave up 9 bases and V 7 bases, and 4 bases lay outside the gene matches. The CDR3 spells CAITTSGGSEQFF. As DNA, the CDR3 is TGTGCCATCACCACTAGCGGGGGGAGTGAGCAGTTCTTC.

V gene TRBV5-5 combines with J gene TRBJ2-7; possible D gene TRBD1, 5 bases. V was shortened by 4 bases and J by 3 bases, with 17 bases between the two germline ends. The CDR3 is made up of 15 amino acids. The germline V gene encodes CDR1 SGHKS and CDR2 YYEKEE (reference sequence). The CDR3: CASSPHTDSLYEQYF. CDR3 nucleotide sequence: TGTGCCAGCAGCCCCCATACCGACAGCCTCTACGAGCAGTACTTC.

This clone was seen only once. The chain's CDR3 is CASSPTGGGANTEAFF. DNA for the CDR3: TGTGCCAGCAGCCCGACGGGAGGGGGGGCGAACACTGAAGCTTTCTTT. The gene calls are TRBV9 and TRBJ1-1; D perhaps matches TRBD1 (6 bases). In germline, CDR1 is SGDLS, CDR2 YYNGEE. The CDR3 loop spans 16 amino acids. V dropped 4 bases and J dropped 1 base, with 17 bases sitting between them.

The chain is built from TRBV28 and TRBJ1-2, with D possibly being TRBD1 (5 bases). V dropped 6 bases and J dropped 6 bases, with 14 bases sitting between them. The CDR3 has 13 residues. Germline values: CDR1 MDHEN, CDR2 SYDVKM. The CDR3 protein is CASRLQGIDGYTF. The CDR3, as DNA: TGTGCCAGCAGGCTCCAGGGTATCGATGGCTACACCTTC.